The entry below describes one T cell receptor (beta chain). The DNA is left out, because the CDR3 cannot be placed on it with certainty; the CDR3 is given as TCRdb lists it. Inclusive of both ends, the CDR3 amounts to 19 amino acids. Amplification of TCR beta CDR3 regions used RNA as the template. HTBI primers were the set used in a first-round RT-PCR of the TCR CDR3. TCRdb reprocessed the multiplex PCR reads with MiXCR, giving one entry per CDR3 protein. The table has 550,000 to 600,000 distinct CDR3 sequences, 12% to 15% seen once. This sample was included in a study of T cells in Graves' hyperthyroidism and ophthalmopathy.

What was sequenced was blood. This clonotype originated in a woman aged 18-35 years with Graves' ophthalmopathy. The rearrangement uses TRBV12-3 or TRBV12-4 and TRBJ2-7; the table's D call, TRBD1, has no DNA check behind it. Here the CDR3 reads CASSIYLCSVPQGDYEQYF.